This T cell receptor (beta chain) was identified in a study of T-cell memory formation after mild COVID-19. Using its own MiXCR run on the 5' RACE reads, TCRdb lists one record per CDR3 protein. This sample has about 180,000 distinct CDR3 sequences, with approximately 16% found just once. V lost 3 bases, J lost 0 bases, and 8 bases stayed unmatched. Germline CDR1 is DFQATT and CDR2 is SNEGSKA (reference sequence). This CDR3 comprises 18 residues. This clonotype came up a few times. The clonotype originates from an adult woman who had mild COVID-19 (a few samples of this study predate the infection). Cell type and time point are not known. Sequencing was carried out using PBMCs or a T cell subset sorted from them (not recorded which). V is TRBV20-1 and J is TRBJ2-1; the match to TRBD2 covers 13 bases. The CDR3 nucleotides are TGCAGTGCTAGTGGACTAGCGGGAGTCCGAAGCTCCTACAATGAGCAGTTCTTC. This codes for CSASGLAGVRSSYNEQFF.